One and the same sample provided the 5 T cell receptor beta chains below, sequenced in a study of T cell responses to AZD1222 COVID-19 vaccine. Repertoires were generated with immunoSEQ multiplex PCR, while TCRdb's copy carries only in-frame clones and drops some. Among under 150,000 clones listed, about 91% were seen once. The sequencing used peripheral blood, collected 28 days after the second AZD1222 dose. The receptors here all came from an adult who received the AZD1222 COVID-19 vaccine.

This clone was detected only once. V is TRBV7-2 and J is TRBJ2-7; D call uncertain. Trimming removed 1 base at V and 6 bases at J, with 13 bases between. Per the germline V gene, CDR1 is SGHTA and CDR2 is FQGNSA. CDR3 length: 14 amino acids. The CDR3 spells CASSLVGWGSEQYV. CDR3 nucleotides: TGTGCCAGCAGCTTAGTGGGTTGGGGTAGCGAGCAGTACGTC.

The table lists this clone with a count of one. J is TRBJ2-7 and V is TRBV6-2 or TRBV6-3, with 10 bases lining up with TRBD2. The germline CDR1 and CDR2 sequences are MNHEY and SVGEGT. The CDR3 has 16 amino acids. Trimming cost V 4 bases and J 0 bases; bases outside gene matches: 6. As DNA, the CDR3 is TGTGCCAGCAGTTCGGCACTAGCGGGAAGCTCCTACGAGCAGTACGTC. This gives the protein CASSSALAGSSYEQYV.

In its sample, this clone was seen once. The V gene is TRBV19, the J gene TRBJ2-1, with 9 bases lining up with TRBD2. CDR3 length: 18 residues. Germline lookup yields CDR1 LNHDA and CDR2 SQIVND (reference sequence). With 7 bases clipped from V and 5 bases from J, the junction kept 18 bases outside the gene matches. CDR3 region: CASTRQHWAGGPHNEQFF. In DNA form, the CDR3 reads TGTGCCAGTACCCGCCAACATTGGGCGGGAGGGCCCCACAATGAGCAGTTCTTC.

This clone was found a few times. The gene calls are TRBV4-2 and TRBJ2-7; a possible D gene is TRBD2 (6 bases). Trimming removed 0 bases from V and 1 base from J, with 13 bases in between. Germline lookup yields CDR1 LGHNA and CDR2 YNFKEQ. This CDR3 has 16 amino acids. The CDR3 sequence: CASSQERRGLSYEQYF. CDR3 DNA: TGTGCCAGCAGCCAAGAAAGGAGGGGCCTATCCTACGAGCAGTACTTC.

This sequence joins TRBV30 and TRBJ1-5; D remains ambiguous. V gave up 2 bases and J gave up 4 bases, with 6 bases separating them. The CDR3 has 12 amino acids. Germline loops: CDR1 GTSNPN, CDR2 SVGIG (reference sequence). The CDR3 is CAWSFLNQPQHF. The CDR3 DNA follows: TGTGCCTGGAGTTTTTTAAATCAGCCCCAGCATTTT.